This T cell receptor (beta chain) comes out of a study of CD8 T cells in Susac syndrome. While CD8+ and CD4+ T cells were isolated negatively, TEMRA cells were enriched by FACS. Random hexamers were used to reverse transcribe an amount of about 0.45 to 1 ug RNA. TCRdb used MiXCR to reprocess the immunoSEQ multiplex PCR reads, holding one entry per CDR3 protein. The sample has 150,000 to 200,000 distinct CDR3 sequences; roughly 90% are singletons. Trimming took off 4 bases at V and 11 bases at J, with 14 bases between the two ends. The CDR3 has 12 residues. Per germline, CDR1 SNHLY and CDR2 FYNNEI. The receptor comes from a human donor with Susac syndrome. The sample was CD4+ T cells from PBMCs. V gene TRBV2 combines with J gene TRBJ1-1, with TRBD1 as a possible D gene (5 bases). The CDR3: CASSVQGLVAFF. The CDR3 coding sequence is TGTGCCAGCAGTGTCCAGGGTCTAGTTGCTTTCTTT.